This T cell receptor (beta chain) was sequenced in a study of T-cell memory formation after mild COVID-19. Using its own MiXCR run on the 5' RACE reads, TCRdb lists one record per CDR3 protein. Among approximately 300,000 distinct CDR3 sequences listed, approximately 19% were seen once. The specimen was PBMCs or a T cell subset sorted from them (not recorded which). This TCR came from a man between 18 and 29 years old who had mild COVID-19 (a few samples of this study predate the infection). Cell type and time point are not known.

Here the CDR3 reads CATSSWGATSIDEQFF. The CDR3 coding sequence is TGTGCCACCAGTTCGTGGGGGGCCACGAGCATCGATGAGCAGTTCTTC. The chain joins TRBV24-1 to TRBJ2-1, with D perhaps assigned TRBD1 or TRBD2 (6 bases each). With 6 bases removed from V and 8 bases from J, the gap between germline ends came to 22 bases. This CDR3 is built from 16 residues. Germline V gene sequence: CDR1 KGHDR, CDR2 SFDVKD.